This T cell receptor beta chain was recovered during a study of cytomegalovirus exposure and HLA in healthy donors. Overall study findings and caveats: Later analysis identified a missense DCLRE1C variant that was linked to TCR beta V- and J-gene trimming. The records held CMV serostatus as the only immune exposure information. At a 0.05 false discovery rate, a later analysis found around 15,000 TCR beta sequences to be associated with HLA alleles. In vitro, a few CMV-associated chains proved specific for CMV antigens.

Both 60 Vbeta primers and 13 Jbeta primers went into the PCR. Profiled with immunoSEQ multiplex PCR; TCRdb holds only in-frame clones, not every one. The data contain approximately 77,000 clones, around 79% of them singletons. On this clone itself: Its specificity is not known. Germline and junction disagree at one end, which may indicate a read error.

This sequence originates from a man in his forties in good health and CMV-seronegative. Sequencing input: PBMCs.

CDR3 bases: TGTGCTAGCAGCCCCGCTGGGGCCAACGTCCTGACTTTC. Translation gives CASSPAGANVLTF. The chain uses TRBV7-7 and TRBJ2-6; D is unclear. Germline CDR1 reads SSHAT; CDR2 reads FNYEAQ (reference sequence). This CDR3 contains 13 residues.